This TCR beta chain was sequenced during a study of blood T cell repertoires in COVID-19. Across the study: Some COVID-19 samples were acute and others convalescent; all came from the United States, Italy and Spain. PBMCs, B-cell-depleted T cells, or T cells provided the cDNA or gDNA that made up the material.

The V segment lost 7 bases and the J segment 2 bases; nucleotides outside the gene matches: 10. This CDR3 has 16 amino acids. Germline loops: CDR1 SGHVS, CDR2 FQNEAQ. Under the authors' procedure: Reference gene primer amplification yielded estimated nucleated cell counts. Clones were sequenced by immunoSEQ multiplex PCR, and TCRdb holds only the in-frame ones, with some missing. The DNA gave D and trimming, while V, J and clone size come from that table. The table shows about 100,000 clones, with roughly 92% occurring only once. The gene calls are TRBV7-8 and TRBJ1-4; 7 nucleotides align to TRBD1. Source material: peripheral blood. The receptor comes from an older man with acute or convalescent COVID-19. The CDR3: CASKLTGLWTNEKLFF. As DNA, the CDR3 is TGTGCCAGCAAGTTGACAGGGCTATGGACTAATGAAAAACTGTTTTTT.